Listed here are 24 T cell receptor beta chains from one sample, sequenced in a study of identical twins. Using its own MiXCR run on the 5' RACE reads, TCRdb lists one record per CDR3 protein. Here the sample spans 300,000 to 400,000 distinct CDR3 sequences, approximately 13% being singletons. The same data also contributed to another study, on yellow fever vaccine responses in identical twins.

The sequenced sample was CD8+ T cells sorted from blood. Every receptor here comes from a woman aged 18-29 years in good health.

This clonotype was seen only a few times. The rearrangement joins TRBV2 to TRBJ2-1, with no clear D. The V gene lost 4 bases and the J gene lost 0 bases, with 10 bases spanning the gap. Germline CDR1 reads SNHLY; CDR2 reads FYNNEI. The CDR3 length is 15 residues. The CDR3 protein is CASSVDSSSYNEQFF. Written as DNA, the CDR3 is TGTGCCAGCAGTGTAGACTCGAGCTCCTACAATGAGCAGTTCTTC.

This clonotype was seen a few times. The chain has TRBV29-1 and TRBJ2-7; 8 bases agree with TRBD1. Per the germline V gene, CDR1 is SQVTM and CDR2 is ANQGSEA. The CDR3 covers 14 residues. V was pared by 3 bases and J by 5 bases, with 9 bases of the junction left unmatched. CDR3 sequence (DNA): TGCAGCGTTGACCCGGGGCAGGGGGCAAACGAGCAGTACTTC. It codes for CSVDPGQGANEQYF.

The rearrangement links TRBV19 to TRBJ1-1, with unresolved D. CDR3 length: 15 residues. Germline V gene data show CDR1 as LNHDA and CDR2 as SQIVND (reference sequence). Trimming left V 3 bases short and J 0 bases short, with 11 bases between. Here the CDR3 DNA reads TGTGCCAGTAGTATGAACTGGAACCTGAACACTGAAGCTTTCTTT. Encoded protein: CASSMNWNLNTEAFF.

The table lists this clonotype with a few counts. The chain is built from TRBV12-3 or TRBV12-4 and TRBJ1-2, with D unclear. The CDR3 runs to 14 residues. V lost 2 bases to trimming and J lost 2 bases, with 9 bases between them. CDR3 sequence: CASSLQARNYGYTF. As DNA, the CDR3 is TGTGCCAGCAGTTTACAGGCCCGAAACTATGGCTACACCTTC.

This chain joins TRBV6-5 and TRBJ2-1; no definite D call. Trimming left V 0 bases short and J 0 bases short, with 9 bases between. The CDR3 length is 16 residues. Germline CDR1 is MNHEY and CDR2 is SVGAGI. CDR3 amino acids: CASSYSPTDSYNEQFF. In DNA form, the CDR3 reads TGTGCCAGCAGTTACTCCCCGACGGACTCCTACAATGAGCAGTTCTTC.

This clonotype was observed many times. The V call is TRBV3-1, the J call TRBJ1-6, with a tentative D call TRBD1 (5 bases). This CDR3 spans 15 amino acids. The V gene lost 5 bases and the J gene lost 4 bases, with 12 bases spanning the gap. Germline CDR1 is LGHDT and CDR2 is YNNKEL (reference sequence). CDR3: CASSSHGGYNSPLHF. Written as DNA, the CDR3 is TGTGCCAGCAGCTCACACGGGGGATATAATTCACCCCTCCACTTT. The full variable domain, rest sourced from reference TRBV3-1 and TRBJ1-6, is DTAVSQTPKYLVTQMGNDKSIKCEQNLGHDTMYWYKQDSKKFLKIMFSYNNKELIINETVPNRFSPKSPDKAHLNLHINSLELGDSAVYFCASSSHGGYNSPLHFGNGTRLTVT.

The chain joins TRBV5-6 to TRBJ2-7; D might be TRBD1 or TRBD2, each matching 6 bases. Germline CDR1 is SGHDT and CDR2 is YYEEEE. CDR3 length: 15 residues. The V gene lost 0 bases and the J gene lost 2 bases, with 12 bases spanning the gap. The CDR3 DNA follows: TGTGCCAGCAGCTTGGCCGGGGGCGGCACCTACGAGCAGTACTTC. Amino acids: CASSLAGGGTYEQYF. Filled out from reference TRBV5-6 and TRBJ2-7, the complete variable domain reads DAGVTQSPTHLIKTRGQQVTLRCSPKSGHDTVSWYQQALGQGPQFIFQYYEEEERQRGNFPDRFSGHQFPNYSSELNVNALLLGDSALYLCASSLAGGGTYEQYFGPGTRLTVT.

V and J are TRBV23-1 and TRBJ1-1; TRBD1 aligns across 9 bases. TRBV23-1 is annotated as an ORF whose role is uncertain. Trimming removed 1 base from V and 4 bases from J; junction bases left unmatched: 13. CDR3 length equals 18 residues. The CDR3 region has the DNA TGCGCCAGCAGTCAATACAGCAAACAGGGGGCGGGGAGCACTGAAGCTTTCTTT. It yields the protein CASSQYSKQGAGSTEAFF.

This clonotype was recorded a few times. The chain joins TRBV2 to TRBJ2-1; 14 bases match TRBD2. Trimming at V came to 6 bases and at J to 3 bases, leaving 4 bases not matched to a gene. This CDR3 has 16 amino acids. CDR1 is SNHLY, CDR2 FYNNEI, per germline. The CDR3 DNA reads TGTGCCAGCAGCGGGACTAGCGGGAGTAGCTACAATGAGCAGTTCTTC. Protein: CASSGTSGSSYNEQFF.

This clonotype was counted at least ten times. The J gene is TRBJ2-1, the V gene TRBV6-5; D may be TRBD2 (6 bases). Germline V gene lookup returns CDR1 MNHEY and CDR2 SVGAGI. CDR3 length: 13 residues. With 0 bases removed from V and 10 bases from J, the gap between germline ends came to 10 bases. The CDR3 bases are TGTGCCAGCAGTTACTCAGCGGGTCTGGAGCAGTTCTTC. This codes for CASSYSAGLEQFF.

The chain uses TRBV9 and TRBJ2-1, with 11 bases identical to TRBD1. Losses at the gene ends were 4 bases for V and 3 bases for J; bases not matched to a gene: 9. From germline, CDR1 is SGDLS and CDR2 YYNGEE. The CDR3 loop spans 17 amino acids. CDR3 DNA sequence: TGTGCCAGCAGCCCTAAAACCGGGACAGGGGGCTACAATGAGCAGTTCTTC. This sequence encodes CASSPKTGTGGYNEQFF.

The J gene is TRBJ2-3, the V gene TRBV7-2; D may be TRBD1 or TRBD2 (5 bases each). V was clipped by 8 bases and J by 4 bases, with 13 bases between them. Germline CDR1 and CDR2: SGHTA and FQGNSA. The CDR3 covers 13 residues. The CDR3 is CASCQGPADTQYF. For the CDR3, the DNA is TGTGCCAGCTGCCAGGGACCCGCAGATACGCAGTATTTT.

A few counts support this clonotype. The rearrangement links TRBV28 to TRBJ2-1, with 9 bases fitting TRBD2. The V gene end was trimmed by 5 bases and the J gene end by 0 bases; junction bases not matched to a gene: 8. This CDR3 is 17 amino acids long. Germline values: CDR1 MDHEN, CDR2 SYDVKM. The CDR3 spells CASSPSLAGFSYNEQFF. The CDR3 region has the DNA TGTGCCAGCAGTCCCAGCCTAGCGGGGTTCTCCTACAATGAGCAGTTCTTC.

The table lists this clonotype with a few counts. The CDR3 DNA sequence: TGCAGTGCCAAGGGCAGGGGACTTATCGAGCAGTACTTC. It encodes CSAKGRGLIEQYF. The V call is TRBV20-1, the J call TRBJ2-7; either TRBD1 or TRBD2 may supply D (6 bases each). The CDR3 consists of 13 residues. The germline CDR1 and CDR2 sequences are DFQATT and SNEGSKA (reference sequence). Trimming shortened V by 6 bases and J by 6 bases, and 18 bases separated the two germline ends.

This clonotype has at least ten counts. The genes are TRBV2 and TRBJ2-1; D is undetermined. This CDR3 region has 13 residues. In germline, CDR1 is SNHLY, CDR2 FYNNEI. Trimming removed 2 bases from V and 9 bases from J, with 11 bases in between. The CDR3 DNA sequence: TGTGCCAGCAGTGAATCCCACGCCCGTGAGCAGTTCTTC. Its protein is CASSESHAREQFF.

This clonotype turned up a few times. V and J are TRBV24-1 and TRBJ2-4; D is unclear. The length of the CDR3 is 14 residues. V dropped 3 bases and J dropped 0 bases, with 5 bases sitting between them. Germline loops: CDR1 KGHDR, CDR2 SFDVKD. The CDR3 DNA is TGTGCCACCAGTGATGGGGTAGCCAAAAACATTCAGTACTTC. It encodes CATSDGVAKNIQYF.

The chain couples TRBV20-1 to TRBJ2-1; no reliable D call. Germline V gives CDR1 DFQATT, CDR2 SNEGSKA (reference sequence). This CDR3 spans 14 amino acids. Between the trimmed V and J ends, which lost 8 bases and 0 bases, there was a span of 14 bases. CDR3 bases: TGCAGTACTAAAAGAACTGACTCCTACAATGAGCAGTTCTTC. Protein: CSTKRTDSYNEQFF.

This clonotype occurred many times. V is TRBV20-1 and J is TRBJ2-1; D is unresolved. Germline V gene data show CDR1 as DFQATT and CDR2 as SNEGSKA (reference sequence). V shed 5 bases and J shed 2 bases, with 10 bases lying between them. This CDR3 has 13 amino acids. The CDR3 loop is CSAQDTTYNEQFF. The CDR3 DNA is TGCAGTGCTCAAGACACCACCTACAATGAGCAGTTCTTC.

This clonotype was picked up many times. As DNA, the CDR3 is TGTGCCAGCAGCCCTGATTCGGGCGGATACGAGCAGTACTTC. Translating it yields CASSPDSGGYEQYF. The genes are TRBV7-8 and TRBJ2-7, with unresolved D. The V gene's germline CDR1 is SGHVS and CDR2 FQNEAQ. Trimming cost V 5 bases and J 4 bases, with 15 bases left between them. The CDR3 runs to 14 residues.

This clonotype showed up many times. J is TRBJ2-5 and V is TRBV12-3 or TRBV12-4; D call uncertain. The CDR3 runs to 12 residues. Trimming stripped 6 bases from V and 5 bases from J, with 10 bases between. CDR3 amino acids: CASRPGSETQYF. The CDR3 nucleotides are TGTGCCAGCAGACCGGGTTCGGAGACCCAGTACTTC.

This clonotype was observed a few times. The gene calls are TRBV3-1 and TRBJ2-1; D is uncertain. This CDR3 contains 12 residues. Germline V gives CDR1 LGHDT, CDR2 YNNKEL (reference sequence). Trimming stripped 0 bases from V and 9 bases from J, with 6 bases between. This CDR3 reads CASSQDLSEQFF. In DNA, the CDR3 is TGTGCCAGCAGCCAAGACCTAAGTGAGCAGTTCTTC.

The gene calls are TRBV29-1 and TRBJ2-7; TRBD1 matches at 7 bases. The V gene end was trimmed by 5 bases and the J gene end by 2 bases; junction bases not matched to a gene: 0. Germline CDR1 SQVTM, CDR2 ANQGSEA. This CDR3 spans 11 amino acids. CDR3 loop: CSVTGAYEQYF. DNA of the CDR3: TGCAGCGTTACAGGGGCCTACGAGCAGTACTTC.

V gene TRBV7-9 combines with J gene TRBJ2-2; tentatively, D is TRBD1 or TRBD2 (5 bases each). Looked up from germline, CDR1 is SEHNR and CDR2 is FQNEAQ (reference sequence). The CDR3 is made up of 16 amino acids. The germline V and J ends were trimmed by 5 bases and 0 bases, with 13 bases remaining between them. The CDR3 here is CASSPPRGANTGELFF. For the CDR3, the DNA is TGTGCCAGCAGCCCCCCCCGGGGCGCGAACACCGGGGAGCTGTTTTTT.

The V and J genes are TRBV7-3 and TRBJ2-3, with TRBD1 matching over 10 bases. This CDR3 comprises 17 residues. Germline CDR1 SGHTA, CDR2 FQGTGA. Trimming took 2 bases from V and 0 from J; bases not matched to a gene: 5. CDR3 residues: CASSLPGQGTSTDTQYF. The DNA of the CDR3 is TGTGCCAGCAGCTTACCGGGACAGGGGACCAGCACAGATACGCAGTATTTT.